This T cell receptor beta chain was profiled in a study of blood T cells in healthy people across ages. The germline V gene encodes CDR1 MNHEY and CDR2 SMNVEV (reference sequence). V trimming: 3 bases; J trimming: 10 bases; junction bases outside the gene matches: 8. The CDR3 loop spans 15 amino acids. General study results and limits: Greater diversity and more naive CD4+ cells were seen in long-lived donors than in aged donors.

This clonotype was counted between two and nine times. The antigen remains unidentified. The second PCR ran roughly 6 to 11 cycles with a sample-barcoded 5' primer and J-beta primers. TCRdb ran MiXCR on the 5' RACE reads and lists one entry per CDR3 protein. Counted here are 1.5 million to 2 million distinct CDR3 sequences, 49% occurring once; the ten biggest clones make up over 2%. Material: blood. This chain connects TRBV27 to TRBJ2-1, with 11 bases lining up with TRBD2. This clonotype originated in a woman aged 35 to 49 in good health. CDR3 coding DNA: TGTGCCAGCAGTTTTAGCGGGGGGGCGACGCGGGAGCAGTTCTTC. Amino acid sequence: CASSFSGGATREQFF.